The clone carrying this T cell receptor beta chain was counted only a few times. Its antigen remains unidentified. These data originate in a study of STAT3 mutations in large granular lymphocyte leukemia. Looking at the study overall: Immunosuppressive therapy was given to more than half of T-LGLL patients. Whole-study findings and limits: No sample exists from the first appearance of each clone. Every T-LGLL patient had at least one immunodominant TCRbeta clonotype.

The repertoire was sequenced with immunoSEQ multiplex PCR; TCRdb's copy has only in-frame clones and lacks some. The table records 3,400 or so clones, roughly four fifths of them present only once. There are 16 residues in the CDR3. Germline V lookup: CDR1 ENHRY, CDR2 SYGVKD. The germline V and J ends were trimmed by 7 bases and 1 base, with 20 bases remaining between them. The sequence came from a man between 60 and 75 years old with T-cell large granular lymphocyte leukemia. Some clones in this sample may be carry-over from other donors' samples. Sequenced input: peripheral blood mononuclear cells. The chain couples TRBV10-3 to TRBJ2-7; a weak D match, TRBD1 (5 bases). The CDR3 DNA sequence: TGTGCCATCACGGCAGGGCCTGTCATTCAGTCCTACGAGCAGTACTTC. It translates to CAITAGPVIQSYEQYF.